Presented here are 32 T cell receptor beta chains from one specimen sequenced in a study of blood T cell repertoires in COVID-19. Only in-frame clones appear in the TCRdb table, and some are missing; sequencing was by immunoSEQ multiplex PCR. This table holds tens of thousands of clones, about 90% found once. Sequencing was carried out using peripheral blood. These receptors originate from a human donor with active COVID-19. The donor label of this sample is uncertain.

The chain recombines TRBV5-6 with TRBJ2-7; D is unresolved. Between the trimmed V and J ends, which lost 3 bases and 3 bases, there was a span of 7 bases. Germline V gene data show CDR1 as SGHDT and CDR2 as YYEEEE. CDR3 size: 12 residues. The CDR3 DNA reads as TGTGCCAGCAGCTCGACAAGCTACGAGCAGTACTTC. This encodes CASSSTSYEQYF.

V usage is TRBV5-1 and J usage is TRBJ2-7; tentatively, D is TRBD2 (5 bases). The germline V and J ends were trimmed by 3 bases and 2 bases, with 6 bases remaining between them. The V gene's germline CDR1 is SGHRS and CDR2 YFSETQ. The CDR3 consists of 12 residues. The CDR3 reads CASSSGTYEQYF. The CDR3 nucleotides are TGCGCCAGCAGCTCGGGGACCTACGAGCAGTACTTC.

This clone was counted between two and nine times. V and J are TRBV29-1 and TRBJ2-7, with 8 bases aligning to TRBD1. The CDR3 is 12 amino acids. The V gene's germline CDR1 is SQVTM and CDR2 ANQGSEA. Trimming at V came to 8 bases and at J to 6 bases, leaving 9 bases not matched to a gene. The chain's CDR3 is CSIGQGVGEQYF. The CDR3, as DNA: TGCAGCATTGGACAGGGCGTTGGCGAGCAGTACTTC.

This rearrangement joins TRBV9 to TRBJ2-5; 9 nucleotides agree with TRBD1. V gave up 3 bases and J gave up 1 base; unmatched junction bases: 4. The CDR3 runs 15 residues. Germline CDR1 is SGDLS and CDR2 is YYNGEE. DNA for the CDR3: TGTGCCAGCAGCGCAAACAGGGGGCGCCAAGAGACCCAGTACTTC. The encoded protein is CASSANRGRQETQYF.

A remark on this clone: Because the CDR3's place on the DNA is in doubt, the DNA is left out and the CDR3 is given as listed by TCRdb. The chain couples TRBV19 to TRBJ2-5; no check of the table's D call, TRBD1, against the DNA was made. The CDR3 adds up to 18 amino acids, both ends counted. Germline V lookup: CDR1 LNHDA, CDR2 SQIVND (reference sequence). The CDR3 protein is CASSIYFGEAPGAETQYF.

The chain uses TRBV5-6 and TRBJ2-7; 7 bases fit TRBD2. V shed 4 bases and J 4 bases; nucleotides not matched to a gene: 5. In germline, CDR1 is SGHDT, CDR2 YYEEEE. The CDR3 has 13 residues. The DNA of the CDR3 is TGTGCCAGCAGCCTCGGGGGGAGATACGAGCAGTACTTC. Its protein product is CASSLGGRYEQYF.

The rearrangement links TRBV3-1 (or the pseudogene TRBV3-2) to TRBJ1-5; 8 nucleotides match TRBD1. This CDR3 contains 13 residues. Germline trimming cut 5 bases from V and 8 bases from J; bases unmatched to any gene: 5. CDR1 is LGHDT, CDR2 YNNKEL, per germline (reference sequence). This chain's CDR3 is CASSSGGPEPQHF. In DNA, the CDR3 is TGTGCCAGCAGCTCAGGGGGCCCGGAGCCCCAGCATTTT.

A few counts support this clone. The V call is TRBV18, the J call TRBJ2-7; 8 nucleotides line up with TRBD1. Trimming removed 1 base from V and 7 bases from J; junction bases left unmatched: 9. The germline V gene encodes CDR1 KGHSH and CDR2 LQKENI. This CDR3 comprises 15 residues. CDR3 amino acids: CASSPLSGQDSEQYF. CDR3 coding DNA: TGTGCCAGCTCACCACTTTCGGGACAGGATAGTGAGCAGTACTTC.

V gene TRBV5-1 combines with J gene TRBJ2-5; D gene uncertain. The germline CDR1 and CDR2 sequences are SGHRS and YFSETQ. Trimming stripped 0 bases from V and 4 bases from J, with 16 bases between. The CDR3 has 16 residues. This CDR3 is CASSLAKQSSRETQYF. The CDR3 nucleotides are TGCGCCAGCAGCTTGGCAAAACAGAGCAGCCGAGAGACCCAGTACTTC. Based on the CDR3 plus reference TRBV5-1 and TRBJ2-5, the full variable domain is KAGVTQTPRYLIKTRGQQVTLSCSPISGHRSVSWYQQTPGQGLQFLFEYFSETQRNKGNFPGRFSGRQFSNSRSEMNVSTLELGDSALYLCASSLAKQSSRETQYFGPGTRLLVL.

The chain carries TRBV18 and TRBJ2-6, with D perhaps TRBD2 (7 bases). Germline values: CDR1 KGHSH, CDR2 LQKENI. The CDR3 length is 20 residues. Trimming stripped 3 bases from V and 0 bases from J, with 21 bases between. DNA for the CDR3: TGTGCCAGCTCACCTGAATCGGGGGGCGGCTATATCTCTGGGGCCAACGTCCTGACTTTC. This codes for CASSPESGGGYISGANVLTF.

The V call is TRBV2, the J call TRBJ1-2; D uncertain. CDR1 is SNHLY and CDR2 is FYNNEI in the germline V gene. The CDR3 totals 14 residues. Trimming removed 2 bases from V and 0 bases from J, with 7 bases in between. The CDR3 protein is CASSENLANYGYTF. Written as DNA, the CDR3 is TGTGCCAGCAGTGAAAACTTAGCTAACTATGGCTACACCTTC.

This clone was counted between two and nine times. The chain links TRBV7-9 to TRBJ1-1; 7 bases align to TRBD1. In germline, CDR1 is SEHNR, CDR2 FQNEAQ (reference sequence). J gave up 0 bases and V 7 bases, and 5 bases lay outside the gene matches. The CDR3 is 14 residues long. The CDR3: CASKRDRVNTEAFF. The CDR3 DNA is TGTGCCAGCAAAAGAGACAGGGTGAACACTGAAGCTTTCTTT. Full variable domain (missing parts from reference TRBV7-9 and TRBJ1-1): DTGVSQNPRHKITKRGQNVTFRCDPISEHNRLYWYRQTLGQGPEFLTYFQNEAQLEKSRLLSDRFSAERPKGSFSTLEIQRTEQGDSAMYLCASKRDRVNTEAFFGQGTRLTVV.

This chain connects TRBV7-3 to TRBJ2-7; 10 nucleotides match TRBD2. V trimming: 1 base; J trimming: 4 bases; junction bases outside the gene matches: 4. The CDR3 sequence is 15 residues long. Germline values: CDR1 SGHTA, CDR2 FQGTGA. CDR3 loop: CASSLIAGGEYEQYF. CDR3 bases: TGTGCCAGCAGCTTAATAGCGGGGGGAGAATACGAGCAGTACTTC. The whole variable domain, remainder taken from reference TRBV7-3 and TRBJ2-7, is GAGVSQTPSNKVTEKGKYVELRCDPISGHTALYWYRQSLGQGPEFLIYFQGTGAADDSGLPNDRFFAVRPEGSVSTLKIQRTERGDSAVYLCASSLIAGGEYEQYFGPGTRLTVT.

This chain uses TRBV10-1 with TRBJ2-7, with D unclear. This CDR3 is 14 amino acids long. The germline gives CDR1 WNHNN, CDR2 SYGVQD (reference sequence). The V end lost 1 base, the J end lost 4 bases, and 11 bases lay between the germline ends. Here the CDR3 DNA reads TGCGCCAGCAGTGAGTTGGGCCTAACTTACGAGCAGTACTTC. This sequence encodes CASSELGLTYEQYF.

The rearrangement joins TRBV28 to TRBJ1-2, with 8 bases lining up with TRBD1. The germline gives CDR1 MDHEN, CDR2 SYDVKM. This CDR3 is 14 amino acids long. Trimming removed 3 bases from V and 0 bases from J; junction bases left unmatched: 0. CDR3 residues: CASSLTGANYGYTF. The CDR3 DNA is TGTGCCAGCAGTTTGACAGGGGCTAACTATGGCTACACCTTC.

The J gene is TRBJ2-7, the V gene TRBV12-3 or TRBV12-4, with D unclear. The V and J ends lost 5 bases and 4 bases respectively, with 9 bases between them. The CDR3 has 12 amino acids. This CDR3 reads CASSRVGYEQYF. CDR3 coding DNA: TGTGCCAGCAGTCGGGTGGGTTACGAGCAGTACTTC.

This chain links TRBV6-4 with TRBJ2-1; TRBD1 agrees at 8 bases. Germline loops: CDR1 MRHNA, CDR2 SNTAGT. V lost 3 bases, J lost 4 bases, and 8 bases stayed unmatched. This CDR3 has 16 amino acids. The DNA of the CDR3 is TGTGCCAGCAGTGAGTCCGCAGGGGGCGGATACAATGAGCAGTTCTTC. It is translated as CASSESAGGGYNEQFF.

About this clone itself: The sample holds other DNA sequences that translate to the same CDR3. The chain recombines TRBV18 with TRBJ1-2; TRBD1 agrees at 7 bases. V lost 2 bases and J lost 8; bases outside the gene matches: 5. Per the germline V gene, CDR1 is KGHSH and CDR2 is LQKENI. This CDR3 comprises 13 residues. CDR3 DNA sequence: TGTGCCAGCTCACCAAAGCAGGGGGGCGGCTACACCTTC. As protein: CASSPKQGGGYTF.

This sequence joins TRBV21-1 and TRBJ2-7; TRBD2 is the table's D call and was not checked against the DNA. TRBV21-1 counts as a pseudogene. The CDR3 loop spans 16 amino acids. The chain's CDR3 is CASSSTRGARTYEQYF. CDR3 bases: TGTGCCAGCAGCAGTACCCGGGGGGCCAGGACTTACGAGCAGTACTTC.

This clone was seen only a few times. This CDR3 is also generated by other DNA sequences in the sample. The V and J genes are TRBV28 and TRBJ2-3; possibly TRBD2 for D (5 bases). Germline CDR1 and CDR2: MDHEN and SYDVKM. CDR3 length equals 14 residues. V was cut by 3 bases and J by 3 bases, with 10 bases left in between. The DNA for the CDR3 is TGTGCCAGCAGTTTCATCTCGGGGACAGATACGCAGTATTTT. It encodes CASSFISGTDTQYF. Full variable domain (missing parts from reference TRBV28 and TRBJ2-3): DVKVTQSSRYLVKRTGEKVFLECVQDMDHENMFWYRQDPGLGLRLIYFSYDVKMKEKGDIPEGYSVSREKKERFSLILESASTNQTSMYLCASSFISGTDTQYFGPGTRLTVL.

This chain uses TRBV9 with TRBJ1-2, with a weak D call TRBD1 (6 bases). V dropped 5 bases and J dropped 8 bases, with 16 bases sitting between them. The CDR3 contains 13 residues. CDR1 and CDR2 (germline): SGDLS, YYNGEE. CDR3 in DNA: TGTGCCAGCAGTCAAAGGCAGGGGTACGGCTACACCTTC. It is translated as CASSQRQGYGYTF.

DNA for the CDR3: TGTGCCAGCAGCCGCGGGGACCGTTCGTACGAGCAGTACTTC. The encoded protein is CASSRGDRSYEQYF. This chain connects TRBV7-9 to TRBJ2-7; possibly TRBD2 for D (6 bases). Germline V gene lookup returns CDR1 SEHNR and CDR2 FQNEAQ (reference sequence). This CDR3 is 14 amino acids long. The V end was cut by 5 bases, the J end by 4 bases, with 15 bases between.

The chain joins TRBV6-1 to TRBJ2-3; D perhaps matches TRBD1 (6 bases). Germline CDR1 reads MNHNS; CDR2 reads SASEGT. The CDR3 length is 15 residues. The V end was cut by 3 bases, the J end by 4 bases, with 14 bases between. The CDR3 DNA is TGTGCCAGCAGTGAGGGGGCCATAGGAGCAGATACGCAGTATTTT. Protein sequence: CASSEGAIGADTQYF.

The rearrangement uses TRBV5-4 and TRBJ1-4, with 12 nucleotides matching TRBD1. Germline V gives CDR1 SGHNT, CDR2 YYREEE (reference sequence). After removal of 1 base from V and 6 bases from J, the junction contained 10 bases not matched to a gene. The CDR3 extends over 18 amino acids. The CDR3 nucleotides are TGTGCCAGCAGCTTGCACCGGGACAGGGGGCGCGAGGATGAAAAACTGTTTTTT. This sequence encodes CASSLHRDRGREDEKLFF.

The V call is TRBV5-1, the J call TRBJ1-6; 7 nucleotides match TRBD1. CDR3 length: 13 residues. Trimming cost V 9 bases and J 8 bases; bases outside gene matches: 8. In germline, CDR1 is SGHRS, CDR2 YFSETQ. CDR3 protein: CATTQGEHSPLHF. The CDR3 nucleotides read TGCGCCACCACCCAGGGGGAGCATTCACCCCTCCACTTT.

The rearrangement links TRBV9 to TRBJ2-2; 8 nucleotides align to TRBD2. The V segment lost 4 bases and the J segment 5 bases; nucleotides outside the gene matches: 13. This CDR3 spans 17 amino acids. From germline, CDR1 is SGDLS and CDR2 YYNGEE. Here the CDR3 reads CASSKSGGTPRTGELFF. CDR3 in DNA: TGTGCCAGCAGCAAGAGCGGGGGTACACCAAGAACCGGGGAGCTGTTTTTT.

This chain joins TRBV7-6 and TRBJ1-1; D not resolved. CDR3 length: 13 amino acids. V was cut by 0 bases and J by 4 bases, with 6 bases left in between. Germline V gene data show CDR1 as SGHVS and CDR2 as FNYEAQ. The CDR3 region is CASSLAAGTEAFF. CDR3 coding DNA: TGTGCCAGCAGCTTAGCTGCCGGCACTGAAGCTTTCTTT.

This clone has just one count. The chain employs TRBV19 and TRBJ2-3; 11 nucleotides align to TRBD2. The CDR3 extends over 15 amino acids. V lost 6 bases, J lost 5 bases, and 7 bases stayed unmatched. Germline CDR1 and CDR2: LNHDA and SQIVND (reference sequence). The CDR3 region has the DNA TGTGCCAGTAGGGGGGGACTAGCGGCGGGAGATACGCAGTATTTT. It is translated as CASRGGLAAGDTQYF.

The V and J genes are TRBV6-2 or TRBV6-3 and TRBJ1-3, with a possible D match to TRBD1 (6 bases). CDR1 and CDR2 from the germline V gene are MNHEY and SVGEGT. Trimming left V 4 bases short and J 0 bases short, with 13 bases between. The CDR3 contains 16 residues. This CDR3 is CASSFGQSFSGNTIYF. The DNA of the CDR3 is TGTGCCAGCAGTTTCGGACAGAGCTTCTCTGGAAACACCATATATTTT.

The CDR3 is CASRPPGGGINPQSDEQFF. CDR3 bases: TGTGCAAGTCGCCCCCCCGGGGGGGGGATTAATCCACAATCGGATGAGCAGTTCTTC. The rearrangement joins TRBV12-2 to TRBJ2-1; the table's D call, TRBD2, was not checked against the DNA. TRBV12-2 represents a pseudogene. The CDR3 is made up of 19 amino acids.

The chain has TRBV18 and TRBJ1-2, with TRBD1 matching 8 bases. CDR1 and CDR2 from the germline V gene are KGHSH and LQKENI. CDR3 length: 18 residues. J gave up 3 bases and V 1 base, and 13 bases lay outside the gene matches. The CDR3 protein is CASSPLSGGATSDYGYTF. In DNA form, the CDR3 reads TGTGCCAGCTCACCACTTTCAGGGGGCGCGACATCAGACTATGGCTACACCTTC. Based on the CDR3 plus reference TRBV18 and TRBJ1-2, the full variable domain is NAGVMQNPRHLVRRRGQEARLRCSPMKGHSHVYWYRQLPEEGLKFMVYLQKENIIDESGMPKERFSAEFPKEGPSILRIQQVVRGDSAAYFCASSPLSGGATSDYGYTFGSGTRLTVV.

The sample holds one count of this clone. The chain has TRBV9 and TRBJ2-1; D is ambiguous. V lost 7 bases and J 0 bases, leaving 20 bases between the germline ends. The CDR3 is made up of 17 amino acids. Germline CDR1 is SGDLS and CDR2 is YYNGEE. The CDR3 nucleotides are TGTGCCAGCGGCCCGCTGGTTTCAGAAAGCTCCTACAATGAGCAGTTCTTC. Amino acid sequence: CASGPLVSESSYNEQFF.